The present entry profiles one T cell receptor beta chain with its context. Its specific antigen is unknown. The record has no base qualities; no much larger clone is one base away. The source of the sample is a study of shared clonotypes between healthy human individuals (dated by TCRdb to between 2020 and 2021). Regarding the complete study: A couple of women and three men aged 18 to 49 years were included in the cohort. For each donor, three plates each were used for CD4 naive and CD4 memory, two plates were used for CD8 naive, and one plate was used for CD8 memory. Blood TCR repertoires of roughly five healthy adults were deeply sequenced to estimate repertoire size and the extent of clonotype sharing between individuals. To increase sequencing depth and limit assay-specific biases, different laboratories used diverse techniques to prepare libraries and sequence TCR repertoires. Leukapheresis yielded between about 0.85 and 10 billion PBMCs per donor. The study at large found these results: Because the study included a small number of donors, the genetic and exposure-history diversity represented was limited. When four donors were compared, the shared fraction of clonotypes was around 5% for naive CD4, around 3.6% for naive CD8, 2.3% for memory CD4, and under 0.5% for memory CD8. Incomplete sequencing was indicated by rarefaction of sorted-subset datasets, despite the large sequencing depth. Higher generation probabilities were observed for clonotypes shared by all four sorted-subset donors than for non-shared clonotypes. Pairwise subsampling led to the expectation that sequencing depth would affect the degree of clonotype sharing among donors. Larger estimated clonotype richness was generally found for naive subsets than for memory subsets. Only blood was sampled, and tissue TCR repertoires likely differ from those in blood.

Using the deep immunoSEQ assay, TCR CDR3 regions were amplified from genomic DNA by multiplex PCR. For each cell subset, the extracted genomic DNA was distributed evenly across all wells of several immunoSEQ 96-well plates, and each plate served as one replicate. For sorted subsets, each replicate PCR was loaded with 200 to 250 ng genomic DNA, equivalent to 25,000 to 30,000 T cell genomes. The purified libraries were quantified using a Qubit 3.0 fluorometer, sized with a Bioanalyzer 2100, and then quantified again using the KAPA Library Quantification kit. A separate single-read 150-cycle Illumina NextSeq 550 flow cell was used to sequence each immunoSEQ 96-well plate. Per the authors' processing: The immunoSEQ output contained only junctional sequences without quality scores, so filtering could not match that applied to full-length reads. Sequences were annotated with PyIR, a Python wrapper for IgBLAST v1.9, and V/J genes and CDR3 were assigned using IMGT germline references. Any read was removed if the V/J assignment was weak (E-value above 1e-6), the CDR3 was missing, or the read contained stop codons, out-of-frame junctions, or ambiguous translated residues. V3J clonotypes were defined as sequences sharing the same inferred V gene, J gene, and CDR3 amino acid sequence. Percentage overlap between repertoires was calculated by dividing the number of shared unique clonotypes by the size of the smaller repertoire. RTK rarefaction, the Chao1 estimator, and Recon v2.1 estimates of unobserved clonotypes were used to assess repertoire richness. OLGA was used to compute generation probabilities for all TCRbeta clonotypes that the gDNA method yielded from a handful of donors. This is the immuneACCESS table as TCRdb keeps it, with only in-frame sequences that have V and J called. A part of the clones is gone; compared with another copy, unresolved V genes explain less than half, and the rest is unexplained. V and J calls plus clone size are reproduced from that table; the DNA served to infer D and trimming. The sample data list 2 million to 2.5 million clones, and nearly 97% of these were observed just once. The ten most abundant clones make up approximately 0.13% of the sample.

After removal of 0 bases from V and 14 bases from J, the junction retains 10 bases not matched to a gene. From the germline V gene (reference sequence), CDR1 is SEHNR and CDR2 is FQNEAQ. The CDR3 numbers 16 residues from cysteine through phenylalanine. Solely the CDR3 DNA is kept, with 48 bases framed from the first base. Donors were healthy HIV-negative adults with no recently reported acute infections or vaccinations. Every donor was a Caucasian adult living in Nashville, Tennessee, USA. CD4+ T cells were enriched through magnetic negative selection, after which naive cells were positively selected on CD45RA and the remaining negative fraction served as the memory subset. Blood was obtained by leukapheresis, after which PBMCs were separated by Ficoll-Histopaque density gradient centrifugation and cryopreserved in liquid nitrogen vapor phase. Purity and quantity of every magnetically sorted T cell population were checked by analytical flow cytometry. Each sorted fraction had its genomic DNA isolated and then quantified by UV absorbance on a Nanodrop 2000c.

Here the chain combines TRBV7-9 and TRBJ1-6, with TRBD1 identical over 10 junction bases. Sample: naive CD4+ T cells sorted from blood. According to the study, the label for this sample's cell subset or site signals: CD45RA+ positively selected. The clonotype originates from a man aged 18 to 29 in good health. The CDR3 is CASSLAGTGDVWSLHF. The DNA sequence is given as TGTGCCAGCAGCTTAGCGGGGACAGGGGACGTCTGGTCCCTCCACTTT.